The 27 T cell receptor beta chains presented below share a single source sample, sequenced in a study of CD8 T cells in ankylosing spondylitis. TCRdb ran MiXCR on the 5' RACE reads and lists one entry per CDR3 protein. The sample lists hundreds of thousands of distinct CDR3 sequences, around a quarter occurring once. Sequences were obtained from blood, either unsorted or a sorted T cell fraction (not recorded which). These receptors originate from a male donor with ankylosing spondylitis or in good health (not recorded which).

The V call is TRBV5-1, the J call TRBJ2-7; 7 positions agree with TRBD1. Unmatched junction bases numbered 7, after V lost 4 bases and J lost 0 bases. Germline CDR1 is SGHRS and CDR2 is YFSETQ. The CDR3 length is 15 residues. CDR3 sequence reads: CASSTGQTSSYEQYF. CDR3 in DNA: TGCGCCAGCAGCACGGGACAGACAAGCTCCTACGAGCAGTACTTC. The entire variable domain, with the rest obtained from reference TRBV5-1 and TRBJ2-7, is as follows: KAGVTQTPRYLIKTRGQQVTLSCSPISGHRSVSWYQQTPGQGLQFLFEYFSETQRNKGNFPGRFSGRQFSNSRSEMNVSTLELGDSALYLCASSTGQTSSYEQYFGPGTRLTVT.

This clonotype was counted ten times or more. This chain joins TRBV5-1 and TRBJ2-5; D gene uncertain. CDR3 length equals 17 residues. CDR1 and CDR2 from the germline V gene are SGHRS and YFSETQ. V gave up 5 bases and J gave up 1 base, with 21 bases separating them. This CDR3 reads CASRPDGRIVSQETQYF. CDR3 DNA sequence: TGCGCCAGCAGACCGGACGGACGGATCGTCAGCCAAGAGACCCAGTACTTC.

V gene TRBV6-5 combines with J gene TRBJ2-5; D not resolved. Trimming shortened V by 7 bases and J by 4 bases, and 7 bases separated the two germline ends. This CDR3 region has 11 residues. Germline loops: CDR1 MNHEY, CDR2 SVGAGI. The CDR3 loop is CASIRGETQYF. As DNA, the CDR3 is TGTGCCAGCATCCGCGGAGAGACCCAGTACTTC.

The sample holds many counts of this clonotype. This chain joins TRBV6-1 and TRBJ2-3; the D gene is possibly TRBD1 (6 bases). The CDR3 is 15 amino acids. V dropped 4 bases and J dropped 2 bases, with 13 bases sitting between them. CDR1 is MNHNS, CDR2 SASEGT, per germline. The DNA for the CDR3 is TGTGCCAGCAGTGTCCCGACAGGTTACACAGATACGCAGTATTTT. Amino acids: CASSVPTGYTDTQYF.

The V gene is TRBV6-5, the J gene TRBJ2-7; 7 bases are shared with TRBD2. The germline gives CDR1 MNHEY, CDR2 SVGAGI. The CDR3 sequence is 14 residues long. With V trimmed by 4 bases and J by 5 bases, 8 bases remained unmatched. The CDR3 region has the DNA TGTGCCAGCAGTTGGGACCCGACTAGCCACGAGCAGTACTTC. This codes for CASSWDPTSHEQYF.

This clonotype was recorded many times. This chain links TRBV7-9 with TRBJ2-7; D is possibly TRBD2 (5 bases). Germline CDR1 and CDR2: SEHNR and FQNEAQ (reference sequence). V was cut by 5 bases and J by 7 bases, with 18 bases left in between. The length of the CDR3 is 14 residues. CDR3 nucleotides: TGTGCCAGCAGCCATCGGACTGGTATTCGGGAGCAGTACTTC. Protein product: CASSHRTGIREQYF.

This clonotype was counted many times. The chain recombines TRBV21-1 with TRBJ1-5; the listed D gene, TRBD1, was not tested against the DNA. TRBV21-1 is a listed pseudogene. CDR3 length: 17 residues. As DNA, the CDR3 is TGTGCCAGCAGCCCGAAATCCGGGGGTGAGAGCAATCAGCCCCAGCATTTT. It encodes CASSPKSGGESNQPQHF.

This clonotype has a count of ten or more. The CDR3 loop reads CATSDMTGSDYTF. CDR3 nucleotide sequence: TGTGCCACCAGTGACATGACAGGGTCGGACTACACCTTC. V gene TRBV24-1 combines with J gene TRBJ1-2; 7 nucleotides line up with TRBD1. The junction had 8 bases not matched to a gene; V was cut back by 4 bases and J by 10 bases. This CDR3 is 13 amino acids long. The V gene's germline CDR1 is KGHDR and CDR2 SFDVKD.

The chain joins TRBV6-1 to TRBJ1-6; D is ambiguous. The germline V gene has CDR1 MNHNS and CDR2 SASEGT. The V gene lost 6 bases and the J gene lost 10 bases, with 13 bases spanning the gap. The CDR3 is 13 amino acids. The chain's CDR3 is CASRPGRNSPLHF. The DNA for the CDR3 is TGTGCCAGCAGACCGGGGAGGAACTCACCCCTCCACTTT.

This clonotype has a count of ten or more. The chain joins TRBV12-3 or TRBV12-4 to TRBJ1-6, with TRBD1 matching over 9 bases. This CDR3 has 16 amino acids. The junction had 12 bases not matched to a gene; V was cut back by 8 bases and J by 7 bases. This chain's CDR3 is CASYRTTGQGNSPLHF. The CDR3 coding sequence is TGTGCCAGCTATAGAACTACGGGACAGGGCAATTCACCCCTCCACTTT.

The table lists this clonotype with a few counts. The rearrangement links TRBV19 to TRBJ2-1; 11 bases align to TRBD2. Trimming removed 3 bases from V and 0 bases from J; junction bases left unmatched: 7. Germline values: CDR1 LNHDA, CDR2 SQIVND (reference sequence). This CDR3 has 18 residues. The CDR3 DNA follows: TGTGCCAGTAGTATGCGTCTAGCGGGAGGCGGCTCCTACAATGAGCAGTTCTTC. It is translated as CASSMRLAGGGSYNEQFF.

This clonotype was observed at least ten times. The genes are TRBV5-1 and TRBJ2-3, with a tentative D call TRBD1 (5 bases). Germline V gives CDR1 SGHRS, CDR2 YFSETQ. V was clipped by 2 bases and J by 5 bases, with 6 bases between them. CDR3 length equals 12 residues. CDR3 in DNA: TGCGCCAGCAGCTTTCAGGGAGATACGCAGTATTTT. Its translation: CASSFQGDTQYF.

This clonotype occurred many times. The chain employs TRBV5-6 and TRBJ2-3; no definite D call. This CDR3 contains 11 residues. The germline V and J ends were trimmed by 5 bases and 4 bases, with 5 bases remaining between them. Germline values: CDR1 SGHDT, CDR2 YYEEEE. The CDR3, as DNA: TGTGCCAGCAGGATATCAGATACGCAGTATTTT. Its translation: CASRISDTQYF.

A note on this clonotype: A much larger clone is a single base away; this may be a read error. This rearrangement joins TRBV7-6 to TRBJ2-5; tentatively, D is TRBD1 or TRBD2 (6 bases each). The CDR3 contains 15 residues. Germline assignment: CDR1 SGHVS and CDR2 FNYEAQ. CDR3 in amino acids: CVSSLVRGRSETQYF. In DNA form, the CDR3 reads TGTGTCAGCAGCTTAGTTCGGGGGCGCAGTGAGACCCAGTACTTC.

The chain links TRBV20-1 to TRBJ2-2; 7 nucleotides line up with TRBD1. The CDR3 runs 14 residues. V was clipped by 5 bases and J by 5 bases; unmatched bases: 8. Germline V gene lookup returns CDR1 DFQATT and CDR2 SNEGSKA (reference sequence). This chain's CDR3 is CSAARQGRTGELFF. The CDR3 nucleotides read TGCAGTGCTGCACGACAGGGACGGACCGGGGAGCTGTTTTTT.

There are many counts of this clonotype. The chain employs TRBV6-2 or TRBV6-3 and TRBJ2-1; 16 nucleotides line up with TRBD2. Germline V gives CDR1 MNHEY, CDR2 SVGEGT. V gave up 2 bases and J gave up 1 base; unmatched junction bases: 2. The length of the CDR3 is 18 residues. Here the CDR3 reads CASSYGTSGRGSYNEQFF. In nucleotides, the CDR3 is TGTGCCAGCAGTTACGGGACTAGCGGGAGGGGATCCTACAATGAGCAGTTCTTC.

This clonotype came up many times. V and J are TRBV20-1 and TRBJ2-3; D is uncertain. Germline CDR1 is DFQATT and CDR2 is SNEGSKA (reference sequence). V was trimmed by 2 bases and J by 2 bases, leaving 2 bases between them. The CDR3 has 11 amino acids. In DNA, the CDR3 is TGCAGTGCTAGACCCACAGATACGCAGTATTTT. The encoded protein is CSARPTDTQYF.

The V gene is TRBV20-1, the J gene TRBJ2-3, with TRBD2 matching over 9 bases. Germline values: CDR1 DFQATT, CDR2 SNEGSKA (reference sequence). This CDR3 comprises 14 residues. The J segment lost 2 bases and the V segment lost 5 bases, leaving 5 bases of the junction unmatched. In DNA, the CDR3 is TGCAGTGCTCTTCTAGCGGGGTTCACAGATACGCAGTATTTT. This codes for CSALLAGFTDTQYF.

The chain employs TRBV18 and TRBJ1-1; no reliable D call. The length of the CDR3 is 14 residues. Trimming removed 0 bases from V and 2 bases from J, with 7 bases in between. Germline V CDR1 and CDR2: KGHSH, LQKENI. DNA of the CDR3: TGTGCCAGCTCACCACCATCAGGAAACACTGAAGCTTTCTTT. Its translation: CASSPPSGNTEAFF.

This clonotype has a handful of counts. CDR3 sequence: CSAPVRVYNEQFF. Written as DNA, the CDR3 is TGCAGTGCACCGGTGAGGGTTTACAATGAGCAGTTCTTC. The chain has TRBV20-1 and TRBJ2-1; a weak D match, TRBD2 (5 bases). The germline gives CDR1 DFQATT, CDR2 SNEGSKA (reference sequence). V lost 6 bases to trimming and J lost 4 bases, with 13 bases between them. This CDR3 region has 13 residues.

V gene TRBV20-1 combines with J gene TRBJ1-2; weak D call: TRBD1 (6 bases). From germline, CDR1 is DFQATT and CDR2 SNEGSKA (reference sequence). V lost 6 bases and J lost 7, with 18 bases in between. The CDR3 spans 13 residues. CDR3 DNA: TGCAGTGCCCCACCGACAGGCTCCCTTGGCTACACCTTC. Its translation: CSAPPTGSLGYTF.

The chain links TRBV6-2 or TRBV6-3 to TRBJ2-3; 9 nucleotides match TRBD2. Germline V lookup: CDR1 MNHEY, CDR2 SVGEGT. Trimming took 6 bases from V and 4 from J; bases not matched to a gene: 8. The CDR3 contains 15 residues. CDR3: CASRRSSGSADTQYF. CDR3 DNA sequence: TGTGCCAGCAGGAGGAGTAGCGGGAGCGCAGATACGCAGTATTTT.

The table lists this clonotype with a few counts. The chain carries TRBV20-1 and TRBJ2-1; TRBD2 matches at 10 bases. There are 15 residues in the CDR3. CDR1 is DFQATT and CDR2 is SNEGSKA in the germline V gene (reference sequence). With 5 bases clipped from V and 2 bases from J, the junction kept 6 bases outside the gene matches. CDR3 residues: CSASSSGRTYNEQFF. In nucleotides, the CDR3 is TGCAGTGCTTCCTCTAGCGGGAGAACCTACAATGAGCAGTTCTTC.

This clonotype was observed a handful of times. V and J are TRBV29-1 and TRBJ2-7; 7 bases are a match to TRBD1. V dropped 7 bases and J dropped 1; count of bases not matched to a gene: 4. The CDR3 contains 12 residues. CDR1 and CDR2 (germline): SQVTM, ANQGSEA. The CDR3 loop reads CSAQGDSYEQYF. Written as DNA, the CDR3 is TGCAGCGCCCAGGGGGATTCCTACGAGCAGTACTTC.

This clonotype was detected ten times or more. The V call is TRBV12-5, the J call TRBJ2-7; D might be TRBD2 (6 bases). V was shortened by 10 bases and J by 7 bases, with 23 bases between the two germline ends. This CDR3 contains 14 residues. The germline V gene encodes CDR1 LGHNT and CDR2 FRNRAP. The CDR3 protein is CATTRPGGSREQYF. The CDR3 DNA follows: TGTGCTACGACTCGACCCGGGGGTTCGAGGGAGCAGTACTTC.

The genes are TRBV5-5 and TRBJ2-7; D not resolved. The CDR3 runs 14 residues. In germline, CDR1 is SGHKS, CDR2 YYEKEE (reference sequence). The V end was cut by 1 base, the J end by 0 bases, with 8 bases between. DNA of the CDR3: TGTGCCAGCAGCTTGTTGGACCTCTCCTACGAGCAGTACTTC. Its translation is CASSLLDLSYEQYF.

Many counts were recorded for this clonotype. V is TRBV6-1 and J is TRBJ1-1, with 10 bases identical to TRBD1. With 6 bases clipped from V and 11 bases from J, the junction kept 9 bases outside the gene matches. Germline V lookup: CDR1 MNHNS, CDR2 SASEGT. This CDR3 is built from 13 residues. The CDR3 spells CASRPPGQGTAFF. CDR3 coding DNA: TGTGCCAGCAGACCTCCGGGACAGGGGACGGCTTTCTTT.